This T cell receptor (beta chain) was recovered during a study of blood T cell repertoires in COVID-19. About the study: The United States, Italy and Spain supplied acute and convalescent COVID-19 samples. The cDNA or gDNA used as material had been derived from T cells, B-cell-depleted T cells, or PBMCs.

The CDR3 loop spans 14 amino acids. The V end lost 5 bases, the J end lost 0 bases, and 12 bases lay between the germline ends. CDR1 is GTSNPN, CDR2 SVGIG, per germline (reference sequence). As processed by the authors: Using reference gene primer amplification, nucleated cell counts were estimated. The table came from immunoSEQ multiplex PCR; TCRdb's copy has only in-frame clones and leaves some out. The V and J calls and clone size come from that table; D and trimming were worked out from the DNA. The data contain over 250,000 clones, under 90% of them singletons. The rearrangement links TRBV30 to TRBJ2-3; D is possibly TRBD2 (6 bases). Sequencing was performed on peripheral blood. The clonotype comes from a man in his forties or fifties with acute or convalescent COVID-19. The CDR3 DNA reads as TGTGCCTGGGACGGGAGATCTAGCACAGATACGCAGTATTTT. Translation gives CAWDGRSSTDTQYF.